Shown below are 15 T cell receptor beta chains from a single sample sequenced in a study of blood T cell repertoires in COVID-19. Using immunoSEQ multiplex PCR, the repertoire was profiled, and TCRdb retains in-frame clones only, with some absent. The sample lists 210,000 or so clones; roughly four fifths were seen once. Sequencing used peripheral blood. The receptors were sampled from a woman between 45 and 65 years old with active or convalescent COVID-19.

The rearrangement links TRBV14 to TRBJ2-1; TRBD2 agrees at 11 bases. The CDR3 is 18 residues long. Trimming removed 0 bases from V and 5 bases from J; junction bases left unmatched: 9. Germline V CDR1 and CDR2: SGHDN, FVKESK. The CDR3 sequence is CASSQERASGRSNNEQFF. The CDR3 region has the DNA TGTGCCAGCAGCCAAGAAAGGGCTAGCGGGAGGTCAAACAATGAGCAGTTCTTC.

This chain links TRBV10-1 with TRBJ2-1, with unresolved D. The V gene lost 9 bases and the J gene lost 4 bases, with 13 bases spanning the gap. Germline V CDR1 and CDR2: WNHNN, SYGVQD (reference sequence). This CDR3 contains 13 residues. The CDR3 coding sequence is TGCGCCAGGAAAGATACTCGATACAATGAGCAGTTCTTC. It specifies CARKDTRYNEQFF.

There are a few counts of this clone. This chain uses TRBV6-1 with TRBJ2-1; 10 bases fit TRBD2. This CDR3 spans 14 amino acids. The trim removed 2 bases at V and 8 bases at J, leaving 3 bases unmatched. Germline loops: CDR1 MNHNS, CDR2 SASEGT. DNA of the CDR3: TGTGCCAGCAGTGAACTAGCGGGAGTGGATGAGCAGTTCTTC. This codes for CASSELAGVDEQFF.

This clone was picked up a small number of times. The chain has TRBV6-1 and TRBJ1-2; unclear D gene. The V gene lost 8 bases and the J gene lost 3 bases, with 13 bases spanning the gap. The CDR3 runs 13 residues. Germline CDR1 and CDR2: MNHNS and SASEGT. CDR3 sequence (DNA): TGTGCCAGCTACGCCCCGGCGGACTATGGCTACACCTTC. As protein: CASYAPADYGYTF.

This chain links TRBV14 with TRBJ1-6; TRBD1 might be the D (6 bases). CDR1 SGHDN and CDR2 FVKESK come from the germline V gene. The V and J ends lost 1 base and 6 bases respectively, with 10 bases between them. CDR3 length equals 15 residues. Here the CDR3 reads CASSQAGGLNSPLHF. The CDR3 nucleotides read TGTGCCAGCAGCCAAGCGGGGGGCCTTAATTCACCCCTCCACTTT.

The genes are TRBV19 and TRBJ1-5; the D gene is possibly TRBD1 (6 bases). The CDR3 consists of 18 residues. Per the germline V gene, CDR1 is LNHDA and CDR2 is SQIVND (reference sequence). V dropped 0 bases and J dropped 3 bases, with 18 bases sitting between them. The CDR3 protein is CASSIDRGAKSNNQPQHF. The CDR3 DNA is TGTGCCAGTAGTATAGATCGGGGGGCGAAGTCGAACAATCAGCCCCAGCATTTT.

The chain links TRBV5-1 to TRBJ2-1; 10 positions match TRBD2. CDR1 is SGHRS, CDR2 YFSETQ, per germline. CDR3 length equals 15 residues. Trimming took 0 bases from V and 5 from J; bases not matched to a gene: 2. This CDR3 reads CASSLATSGHNEQFF. The CDR3 DNA reads as TGCGCCAGCAGCTTGGCGACTAGCGGGCACAATGAGCAGTTCTTC.

This clone was detected only a few times. The chain links TRBV29-1 to TRBJ1-5; D unclear. The CDR3 has 13 amino acids. The germline V gene encodes CDR1 SQVTM and CDR2 ANQGSEA. Deletions cut 0 bases from V and 4 bases from J, with 7 bases between. The CDR3 here is CSVEEGVNQPQHF. For the CDR3, the DNA is TGCAGCGTTGAAGAAGGAGTGAATCAGCCCCAGCATTTT. The full variable domain, completed using reference TRBV29-1 and TRBJ1-5, is SAVISQKPSRDICQRGTSLTIQCQVDSQVTMMFWYRQQPGQSLTLIATANQGSEATYESGFVIDKFPISRPNLTFSTLTVSNMSPEDSSIYLCSVEEGVNQPQHFGDGTRLSIL.

This rearrangement joins TRBV13 to TRBJ1-6; the match to TRBD1 covers 9 bases. Germline CDR1 PRHDT, CDR2 FYEKMQ (reference sequence). V lost 5 bases, J lost 0 bases, and 5 bases stayed unmatched. The CDR3 loop spans 17 amino acids. The CDR3, as DNA: TGTGCCAGCAGCGAAACAGGGGGCGGCTCCTATAATTCACCCCTCCACTTT. This gives the protein CASSETGGGSYNSPLHF.

The V call is TRBV29-1, the J call TRBJ1-1, with 7 bases fitting TRBD1. Trimming at V came to 1 base and at J to 1 base, leaving 6 bases not matched to a gene. Germline CDR1 SQVTM, CDR2 ANQGSEA. The CDR3 has 15 amino acids. CDR3 residues: CSVEVFEGANTEAFF. The CDR3, as DNA: TGCAGCGTTGAAGTGTTTGAGGGGGCGAACACTGAAGCTTTCTTT.

This clone was seen a single time. The chain couples TRBV4-1 to TRBJ2-6; no clear D gene. Germline V gene lookup returns CDR1 MGHRA and CDR2 YSYEKL. The CDR3 extends over 15 amino acids. V was pared by 3 bases and J by 0 bases, with 6 bases between. CDR3 residues: CASSQRLSGANVLTF. In DNA form, the CDR3 reads TGCGCCAGCAGCCAGAGGCTCTCTGGGGCCAACGTCCTGACTTTC.

The chain combines TRBV2 with TRBJ1-2, with TRBD1 matching over 8 bases. Trimming removed 8 bases from V and 0 bases from J; junction bases left unmatched: 17. Germline assignment: CDR1 SNHLY and CDR2 FYNNEI. There are 18 residues in the CDR3. The CDR3 loop is CASAKDRGPQRANYGYTF. The CDR3 nucleotides read TGTGCCAGCGCCAAAGACAGGGGACCCCAGAGAGCTAACTATGGCTACACCTTC.

This clone appeared a single time. The chain joins TRBV5-1 to TRBJ2-1; 9 bases are a match to TRBD2. Germline values: CDR1 SGHRS, CDR2 YFSETQ. CDR3 length equals 15 residues. V shed 4 bases, J shed 10 bases, and the junction held 12 bases outside the gene matches. CDR3 residues: CASSVSGSGSGEQFF. The CDR3 DNA sequence: TGCGCCAGCAGCGTCAGTGGTAGCGGGAGCGGGGAGCAGTTCTTC.

The V gene is TRBV28, the J gene TRBJ2-5, with TRBD1 matching 8 bases. CDR1 and CDR2 (germline): MDHEN, SYDVKM. The J segment lost 4 bases and the V segment lost 2 bases, leaving 6 bases of the junction unmatched. The length of the CDR3 is 15 residues. The CDR3 nucleotides are TGTGCCAGCAGTTTACAGGGGGCGATAGGAGAGACCCAGTACTTC. Its protein is CASSLQGAIGETQYF.

To note about this clone: Distinct nucleotide sequences in the sample also encode this CDR3. This chain connects TRBV27 to TRBJ2-2, with D possibly being TRBD2 (5 bases). There are 14 residues in the CDR3. Trimming shortened V by 3 bases and J by 1 base, and 6 bases separated the two germline ends. Germline V CDR1 and CDR2: MNHEY, SMNVEV (reference sequence). The CDR3 protein is CASSLAGNTGELFF. The CDR3 DNA is TGTGCCAGCAGTTTGGCGGGGAACACCGGGGAGCTGTTTTTT.